These T cell receptor beta chains were read from a single sample in a study of regulatory T cells in long-lasting Graves disease. TCRdb analysed the multiplex PCR reads with MiXCR anew, one entry per CDR3 protein. The table lists 530,000 or so distinct CDR3 sequences, approximately 16% of them singletons. The data were also submitted as part of a second study, on T cells in Graves' hyperthyroidism and ophthalmopathy.

The source was peripheral blood mononuclear cells (PBMCs), collected at new diagnosis, from a patient treated with antithyroid drugs. The receptors come from a man aged 18 to 29 with Graves disease. Each CDR3 is given with its conserved first and last residue. The order of the fields is V gene, D gene, clone size, J gene, CDR3 protein, CDR3 DNA. The D gene is left open where the match is weak. Clone size appears in some rows only: once, few, many, or a class for an expanded clone.

>TRBV12-3/TRBV12-4|.|many|TRBJ2-3
CASSSQSGLPDTQYF
TGTGCCAGCAGTTCGCAATCAGGACTTCCAGATACGCAGTATTTT
>TRBV27|TRBD1|many|TRBJ1-1
CASSLQGQAAITEAFF
TGTGCCAGCAGTTTACAAGGACAGGCCGCCATCACTGAAGCTTTCTTT
>TRBV5-6|TRBD2|few|TRBJ2-5
CASSSAFAGERETQYF
TGTGCCAGCAGCTCCGCCTTTGCGGGAGAGCGTGAGACCCAGTACTTC
>TRBV10-3|TRBD1|.|TRBJ2-7
CAISDPGQGLYEQYF
TGTGCCATCAGTGACCCCGGACAGGGTTTGTACGAGCAGTACTTC
>TRBV9|.|.|TRBJ2-7
CASSVEPGATEQYF
TGTGCCAGCAGCGTAGAACCGGGAGCGACCGAGCAGTACTTC
>TRBV13|.|many|TRBJ2-5
CASSLKGGQETQYF
TGTGCCAGCAGCTTAAAGGGGGGCCAAGAGACCCAGTACTTC
>TRBV6-2/TRBV6-3|TRBD2|.|TRBJ2-1
CASSYSSGDYNEQFF
TGTGCCAGCAGTTACTCTAGCGGGGATTACAATGAGCAGTTCTTC
>TRBV2|.|.|TRBJ1-5
CASRTDPKGLQPQHF
TGTGCCAGCAGGACCGATCCAAAAGGGTTACAGCCCCAGCATTTT
>TRBV12-3/TRBV12-4|.|many|TRBJ1-2
CASSFSGNNYGYTF
TGTGCCAGCAGTTTTTCGGGTAATAACTATGGCTACACCTTC
>TRBV28|.|.|TRBJ2-3
CASNQGGLARVTDTQYF
TGTGCCAGCAACCAGGGTGGGCTAGCGAGGGTCACAGATACGCAGTATTTT
>TRBV24-1|TRBD2|few|TRBJ2-3
CATRAGPSTDTQYF
TGTGCCACTAGAGCGGGACCTAGCACAGATACGCAGTATTTT
>TRBV9|.|.|TRBJ2-5
CASSVEAGGGWETQYF
TGTGCCAGCAGCGTAGAGGCCGGCGGGGGCTGGGAGACCCAGTACTTC
>TRBV15|.|.|TRBJ2-6
CATGLGGANVLTF
TGTGCCACCGGGCTGGGAGGGGCCAACGTCCTGACTTTC
>TRBV7-9|.|.|TRBJ1-2
CASSLDQQSFYGYTF
TGTGCCAGCAGCTTAGACCAACAGAGCTTCTATGGCTACACCTTC
>TRBV7-6|.|.|TRBJ1-3
CASSSRTGRAGNTIYF
TGTGCCAGCAGCTCCCGGACGGGCCGGGCTGGAAACACCATATATTTT
>TRBV27|TRBD2|few|TRBJ2-7
CASSKSGTSGRLEQYF
TGTGCCAGCAGTAAATCCGGGACTAGCGGGAGACTAGAGCAGTACTTC
>TRBV20-1|TRBD2|few|TRBJ2-7
CSARRTSGRVWEQYF
TGCAGTGCTAGAAGGACTAGCGGGAGGGTATGGGAGCAGTACTTC
>TRBV2|.|.|TRBJ1-5
CASRKGGGAGYSNQPQHF
TGTGCCAGCAGAAAAGGGGGAGGGGCCGGGTATAGCAATCAGCCCCAGCATTTT
>TRBV7-9|.|few|TRBJ1-2
CASPRGPDRGYTF
TGTGCCAGCCCACGGGGCCCGGATAGGGGCTACACCTTC
>TRBV6-1|.|many|TRBJ2-7
CASMARLGPYEQYF
TGTGCCAGCATGGCCCGCCTAGGCCCCTACGAGCAGTACTTC
>TRBV2|.|many|TRBJ2-5
CASDRDGETQYF
TGTGCCAGCGACCGGGATGGGGAGACCCAGTACTTC
>TRBV5-1|TRBD2|many|TRBJ2-5
CASSSRLAGHEETQYF
TGTGCCAGCAGCTCACGACTAGCGGGACACGAAGAGACCCAGTACTTC
>TRBV5-1|.|.|TRBJ2-7
CASSLAKGAAYEQYF
TGCGCCAGCAGCTTGGCCAAAGGGGCGGCCTACGAGCAGTACTTC
>TRBV24-1|.|.|TRBJ1-2
CATSDILDSNSNYGYTF
TGTGCCACCAGTGACATACTCGACAGCAACTCTAACTATGGCTACACCTTC
>TRBV13|.|few|TRBJ2-7
CASSQQGGHEQYF
TGTGCCAGCAGCCAACAGGGAGGGCACGAGCAGTACTTC
>TRBV12-3/TRBV12-4|.|many|TRBJ2-1
CASSPGLRVYEQFF
TGTGCCAGCAGTCCGGGCCTTAGGGTCTATGAGCAGTTCTTC
>TRBV6-5|.|many|TRBJ2-7
CASSYMGSDYEQYF
TGTGCCAGCAGTTACATGGGTTCGGACTACGAGCAGTACTTC
>TRBV27|.|many|TRBJ1-5
CASRIGGGPQHF
TGTGCCAGCAGGATAGGAGGGGGGCCCCAGCATTTT
>TRBV4-2|.|few|TRBJ1-1
CASSPPREGAFF
TGTGCCAGCAGCCCCCCCAGGGAGGGAGCTTTCTTT
>TRBV27|.|few|TRBJ1-4
CASSLSSLEKLFF
TGTGCCAGCAGTTTATCCAGTTTGGAAAAACTGTTTTTT
>TRBV10-3|.|many|TRBJ1-5
CAIQGNGNQPQHF
TGTGCCATCCAAGGGAATGGAAATCAGCCCCAGCATTTT
>TRBV6-2/TRBV6-3|.|many|TRBJ2-1
CASSPLGWRHEQFF
TGTGCCAGCAGCCCCCTGGGGTGGCGGCATGAGCAGTTCTTC
>TRBV5-5|.|.|TRBJ2-1
CASSESASYNEQFF
TGTGCCAGCAGTGAAAGCGCTTCCTACAATGAGCAGTTCTTC
>TRBV7-9|TRBD1|.|TRBJ2-7
CAGSLLGQGHYEQYF
TGTGCCGGCAGCTTATTGGGACAGGGCCACTACGAGCAGTACTTC
>TRBV10-3|.|many|TRBJ2-5
CAISESSAGRETQYF
TGTGCCATCAGTGAGTCGAGTGCAGGGCGGGAGACCCAGTACTTC
>TRBV6-5|TRBD1|many|TRBJ2-7
CASSYDWTGTPEEQYF
TGTGCCAGCAGTTACGATTGGACAGGGACCCCTGAAGAGCAGTACTTC
>TRBV20-1|.|.|TRBJ2-4
CSAPGGLGGAAKNIQYF
TGCAGTGCGCCGGGAGGATTAGGGGGGGCGGCCAAAAACATTCAGTACTTC
>TRBV20-1|TRBD1|.|TRBJ1-5
CSARNDRGPNQPQHF
TGCAGTGCTAGAAACGACAGGGGCCCCAATCAGCCCCAGCATTTT
>TRBV29-1|.|few|TRBJ1-5
CSVGTNSNQPQHF
TGCAGCGTTGGGACCAATAGCAATCAGCCCCAGCATTTT
>TRBV28|.|many|TRBJ2-3
CASSLRSSTDTQYF
TGTGCCAGCAGTTTAAGGTCGAGCACAGATACGCAGTATTTT
>TRBV4-1|TRBD1|.|TRBJ2-5
CASSPPGQGAKTQYF
TGCGCCAGCAGCCCGCCGGGACAGGGGGCGAAGACCCAGTACTTC
>TRBV5-1|TRBD1|few|TRBJ2-2
CASSFNRDRVRELFF
TGCGCCAGCAGCTTTAACCGGGACAGGGTCCGGGAGCTGTTTTTT
>TRBV4-1|TRBD2|few|TRBJ2-3
CASSQERSGRTRTDTQYF
TGCGCCAGCAGCCAAGAAAGGTCCGGGAGGACTCGCACAGATACGCAGTATTTT
>TRBV27|.|.|TRBJ2-7
CASSLSPLHSHEQYF
TGTGCCAGCAGTTTATCTCCCCTCCACTCTCACGAGCAGTACTTC
>TRBV24-1|.|many|TRBJ2-2
CATSDMGVDTGELFF
TGTGCCACCAGTGACATGGGAGTGGACACCGGGGAGCTGTTTTTT
>TRBV5-1|.|many|TRBJ1-1
CASSSRTDTEAFF
TGCGCCAGCAGCTCGCGGACTGACACTGAAGCTTTCTTT
>TRBV2|TRBD2|few|TRBJ2-6
CASRPSSGRSLWGANVLTF
TGTGCCAGCAGGCCCTCTAGCGGGAGGTCCCTGTGGGGGGCCAACGTCCTGACTTTC
>TRBV25-1|.|.|TRBJ1-2
CASSEGIGALGYTF
TGTGCCAGCAGTGAAGGTATTGGGGCCTTGGGCTACACCTTC
>TRBV29-1|.|few|TRBJ1-2
CSVSQRGRGPHYGYTF
TGCAGCGTTAGCCAGCGCGGCAGGGGACCTCACTATGGCTACACCTTC
>TRBV7-3|TRBD1|.|TRBJ2-1
CASSVDRVEEYNEQFF
TGTGCCAGCAGCGTCGACAGGGTAGAAGAGTACAATGAGCAGTTCTTC